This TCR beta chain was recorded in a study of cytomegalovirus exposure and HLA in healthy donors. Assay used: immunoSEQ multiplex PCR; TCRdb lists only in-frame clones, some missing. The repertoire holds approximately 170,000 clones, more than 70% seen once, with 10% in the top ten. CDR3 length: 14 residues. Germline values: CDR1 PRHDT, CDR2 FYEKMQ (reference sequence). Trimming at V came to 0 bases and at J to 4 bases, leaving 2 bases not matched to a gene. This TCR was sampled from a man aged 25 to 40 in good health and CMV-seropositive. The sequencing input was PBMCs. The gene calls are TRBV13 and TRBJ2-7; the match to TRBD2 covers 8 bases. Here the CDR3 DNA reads TGTGCCAGCAGCTTAGGGAGCGGGGGTTACGAGCAGTACTTC. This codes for CASSLGSGGYEQYF.